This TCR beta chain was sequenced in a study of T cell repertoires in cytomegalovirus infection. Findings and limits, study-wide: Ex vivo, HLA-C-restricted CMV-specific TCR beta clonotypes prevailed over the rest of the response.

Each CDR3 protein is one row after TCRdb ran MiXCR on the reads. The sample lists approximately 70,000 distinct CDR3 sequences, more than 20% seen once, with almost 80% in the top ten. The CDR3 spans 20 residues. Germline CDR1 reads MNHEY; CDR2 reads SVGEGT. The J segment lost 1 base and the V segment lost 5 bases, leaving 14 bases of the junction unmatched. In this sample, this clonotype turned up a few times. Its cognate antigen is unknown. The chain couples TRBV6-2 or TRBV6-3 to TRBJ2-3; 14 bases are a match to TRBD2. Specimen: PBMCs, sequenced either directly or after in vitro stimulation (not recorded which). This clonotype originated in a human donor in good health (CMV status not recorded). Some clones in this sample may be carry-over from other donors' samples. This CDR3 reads CASSNRLAGGLSLRTDTQYF. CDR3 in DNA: TGTGCCAGCAGTAACCGACTAGCGGGAGGGCTTTCTTTACGCACAGATACGCAGTATTTT.